This TCR beta chain was sequenced during a study of regulatory T cells in long-lasting Graves disease (dated by TCRdb to about 2021). Describing the broader study: To count as having persistent Graves' disease, a patient had to have received antithyroid drug treatment for over 5 years with TSH receptor autoantibodies remaining persistently positive. Peripheral blood TCR sequencing and RNA sequencing compared persistent Graves' disease patients with newly diagnosed Graves' disease patients. The study was registered as a clinical trial and conducted in China. A total of around 33 samples underwent TCR sequencing, from some 13 patients with persistent Graves' disease and approximately 20 patients with newly diagnosed Graves' disease. On average, persistent Graves' disease patients in the clinical cohort had been on antithyroid drugs for eight to twelve years.

Overall study outcomes, separate from this receptor: Preferential use of TRBV28, TRBJ1-2 and TRBJ2-5 was observed in persistent disease, whereas TRBV20-1 and TRBJ2-1 were favored in newly diagnosed disease. Because the primary lesion, thyroid tissue, could not be accessed, the study looked at peripheral blood alone. Compared with newly diagnosed patients, persistent Graves' disease patients had lower TCR Shannon entropy and fewer highly expanded clones, which suggests clonal expansion. As a limitation, the authors acknowledged that the small sample size may reduce accuracy. More public clonotypes were shared among persistent patients (around 2,600) than among newly diagnosed patients (roughly 1,000). Sequencing and analysis were restricted to the TCR beta chain.

Reading the label with the study, this specimen's time point is: persistent/refractory GD, antithyroid drugs over 5 years with positive TRAb. RNA was extracted from PBMCs in TRIzol for both TCR sequencing and RNA sequencing. Graves' disease was diagnosed according to American Thyroid Association guidelines. Patients for the study were recruited at an endocrinology department in Xi'an, China. Each patient gave 7 to 9.5 milliliters of peripheral blood, collected in an EDTA anticoagulant tube. Ficoll Paque Plus density gradient separation was used to isolate PBMCs, and no further T cell sorting was done. An Agilent 2100 Bioanalyzer and agarose gel were used to check RNA quality, and a NanoDrop 2000 was used to measure RNA concentration. Taken from the germline V gene, the CDR1 and CDR2 loops are SGHAT and FQNNGV. From its cysteine to its phenylalanine, the CDR3 spans 14 amino acids. Here the CDR3 DNA is all that survives: 42 bases in frame from base 1. V loses 5 bases, J loses 2 bases, and the germline ends lie 12 bases apart.

The table lists this clonotype with many counts. No antigen is known for it. Base qualities are not at hand, and no much larger clone is one base apart. The receptor library was made with multiplex PCR. Sequencing was carried out with an Illumina HiSeq 4000. To build TCR beta libraries, CDR3 regions were amplified by Arm-PCR using iRepertoire HTBI primers. Before sequencing, the PCR products went through gel purification. The study's own analysis went as follows. Gene usage analysis of CDR3 amino acid clonotypes relied on the approximately 60 TRBV and 14 TRBJ segments identified across samples. COPE and FqMerger were used to merge the filtered high-quality paired reads into contigs. BLAST was used to align contigs to IMGT TRBV, TRBD and TRBJ reference genes, with CDR3 defined following IMGT. Clonotypes above 0.1% frequency were classified as highly expanded clones. Shannon entropy was used to measure repertoire diversity, and the Gini coefficient was used to measure V-J evenness. Public clonotypes were defined as clonotypes shared by more than one individual. The public sequencing data were trimmed at Q25 with fastp and processed into clonotypes with MiXCR by TCRdb, which kept only in-frame beta chains. Entries are consolidated by CDR3 protein sequence, retaining the most common genes and DNA. These V and J calls derive from TCRdb rather than the authors' analysis. The sample table contains some 370,000 distinct CDR3 sequences; only one count was recorded for around 20% of them. The ten largest account for more than 20% of the sample.

This receptor was taken from a female donor with Graves disease. The sequenced sample was peripheral blood mononuclear cells (PBMCs), obtained when the disease was refractory, from a patient treated with antithyroid drugs. The chain uses TRBV11-2 and TRBJ2-5, with TRBD2 as a weak D call on 6 bases. The sequence in DNA is TGTGCCAGCAGCCTTCAACTAGCACAAGAGACCCAGTACTTC. This gives the protein CASSLQLAQETQYF. With the rest looked up from the reference TRBV11-2 and TRBJ2-5 genes rather than sequenced, the full variable domain is EAGVAQSPRYKIIEKRQSVAFWCNPISGHATLYWYQQILGQGPKLLIQFQNNGVVDDSQLPKDRFSAERLKGVDSTLKIQPAKLEDSAVYLCASSLQLAQETQYFGPGTRLLVL.